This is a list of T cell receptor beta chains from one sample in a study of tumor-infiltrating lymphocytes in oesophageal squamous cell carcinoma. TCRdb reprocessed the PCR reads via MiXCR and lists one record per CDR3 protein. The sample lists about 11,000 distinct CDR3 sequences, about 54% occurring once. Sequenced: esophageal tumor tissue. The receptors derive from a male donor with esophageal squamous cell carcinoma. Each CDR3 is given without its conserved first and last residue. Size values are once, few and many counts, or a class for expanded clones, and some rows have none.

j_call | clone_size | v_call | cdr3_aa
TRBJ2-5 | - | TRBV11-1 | ASSLEGRGLLETQY
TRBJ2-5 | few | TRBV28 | ASKHRDRVGEQY
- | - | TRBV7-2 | ASSLSPRSTRNEQY
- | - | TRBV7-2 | ASSLQKRETQY
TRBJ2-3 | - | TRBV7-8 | ASSLPGGAFGDTQY
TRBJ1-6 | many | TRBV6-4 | ASSDGPEGSPLH
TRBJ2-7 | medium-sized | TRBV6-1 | ASSVGRRSSPLH
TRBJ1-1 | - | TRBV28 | ATRGRPEAF
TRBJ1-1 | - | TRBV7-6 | ASSFGNTEAF
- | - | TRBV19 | ASSGQGETQY
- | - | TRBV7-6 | ASSLRADRYNEQF
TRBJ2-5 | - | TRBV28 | ASGPQGRSRTQY
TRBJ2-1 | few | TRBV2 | ASRERDESYNEQF
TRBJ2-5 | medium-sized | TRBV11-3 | ASSPAGVGETQY
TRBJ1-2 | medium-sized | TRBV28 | AVPPGQGTPLHGYT
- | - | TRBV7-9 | ASSVGLRSDLWPYEQY
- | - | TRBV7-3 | ASSLSSGGNEQF
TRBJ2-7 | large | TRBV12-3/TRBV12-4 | ASSLAVRREQY
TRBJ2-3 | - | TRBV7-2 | ASSHYTDTQY
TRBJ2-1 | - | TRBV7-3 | ASSKTSGRDEQF
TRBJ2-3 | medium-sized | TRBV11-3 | ASSNLGTSGRRDTQY
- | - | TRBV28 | ASSGPGDYGYT
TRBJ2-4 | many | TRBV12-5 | ASGSDRGNMILAKNIQY
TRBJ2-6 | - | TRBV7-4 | ASSLGHSGANVLT
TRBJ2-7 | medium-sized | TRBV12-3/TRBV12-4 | ASSLGLDGYEQY
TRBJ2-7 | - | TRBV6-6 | ATGQGETDTQY
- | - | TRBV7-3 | ASSLNPGPYNEQF
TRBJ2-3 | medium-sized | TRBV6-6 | ASSYRGISTDTQY
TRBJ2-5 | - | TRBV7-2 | ASSLLYNEQY